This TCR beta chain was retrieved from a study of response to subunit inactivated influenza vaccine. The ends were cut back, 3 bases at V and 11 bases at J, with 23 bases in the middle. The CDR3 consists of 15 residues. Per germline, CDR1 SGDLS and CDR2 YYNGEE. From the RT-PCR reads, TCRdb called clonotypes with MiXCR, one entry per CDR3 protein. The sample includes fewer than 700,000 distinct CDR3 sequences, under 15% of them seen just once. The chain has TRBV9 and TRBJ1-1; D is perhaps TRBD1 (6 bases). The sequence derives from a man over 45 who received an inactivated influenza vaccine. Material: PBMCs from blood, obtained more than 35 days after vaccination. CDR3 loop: CASSGGEGDWDSAFF. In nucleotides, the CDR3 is TGTGCCAGCAGCGGAGGGGAGGGGGATTGGGATTCGGCTTTCTTT.